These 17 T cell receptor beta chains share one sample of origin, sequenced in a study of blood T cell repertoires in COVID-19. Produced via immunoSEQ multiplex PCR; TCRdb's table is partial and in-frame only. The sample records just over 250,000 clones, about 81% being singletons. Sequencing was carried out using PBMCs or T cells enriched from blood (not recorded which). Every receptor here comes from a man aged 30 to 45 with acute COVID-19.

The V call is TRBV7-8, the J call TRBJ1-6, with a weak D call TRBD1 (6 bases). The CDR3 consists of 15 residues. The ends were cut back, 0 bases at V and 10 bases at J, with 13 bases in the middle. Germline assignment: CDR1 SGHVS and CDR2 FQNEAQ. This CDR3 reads CASSLALQGHSPLHF. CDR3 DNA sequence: TGTGCCAGCAGCTTAGCACTCCAGGGGCACTCACCCCTCCACTTT.

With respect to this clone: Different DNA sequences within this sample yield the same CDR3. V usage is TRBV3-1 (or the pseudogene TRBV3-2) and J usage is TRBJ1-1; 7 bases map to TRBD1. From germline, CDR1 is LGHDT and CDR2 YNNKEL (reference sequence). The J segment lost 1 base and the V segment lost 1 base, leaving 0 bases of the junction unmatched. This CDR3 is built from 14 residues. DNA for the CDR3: TGTGCCAGCAGCCAAGGGACAGGGAACACTGAAGCTTTCTTT. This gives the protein CASSQGTGNTEAFF.

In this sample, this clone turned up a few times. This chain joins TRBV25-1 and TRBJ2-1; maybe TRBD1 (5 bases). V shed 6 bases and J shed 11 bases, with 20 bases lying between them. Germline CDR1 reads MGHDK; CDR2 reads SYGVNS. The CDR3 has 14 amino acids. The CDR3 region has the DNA TGTGCCAGCAGCGATTTACAGGCATTTCCAAAGCAGTTCTTC. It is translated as CASSDLQAFPKQFF.

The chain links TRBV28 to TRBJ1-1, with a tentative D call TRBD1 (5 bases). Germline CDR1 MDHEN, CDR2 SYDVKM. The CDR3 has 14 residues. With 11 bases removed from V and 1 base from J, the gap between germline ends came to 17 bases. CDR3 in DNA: TGTGCCGGACCCCCGCGGGGACCGAACACTGAAGCTTTCTTT. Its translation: CAGPPRGPNTEAFF. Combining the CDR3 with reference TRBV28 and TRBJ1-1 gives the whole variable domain DVKVTQSSRYLVKRTGEKVFLECVQDMDHENMFWYRQDPGLGLRLIYFSYDVKMKEKGDIPEGYSVSREKKERFSLILESASTNQTSMYLCAGPPRGPNTEAFFGQGTRLTVV.

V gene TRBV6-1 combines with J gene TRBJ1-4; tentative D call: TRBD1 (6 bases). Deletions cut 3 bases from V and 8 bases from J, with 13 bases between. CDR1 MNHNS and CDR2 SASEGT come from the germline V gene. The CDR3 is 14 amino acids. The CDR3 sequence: CASSDRWTEEKLFF. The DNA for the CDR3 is TGTGCCAGCAGTGATCGCTGGACAGAAGAAAAACTGTTTTTT.

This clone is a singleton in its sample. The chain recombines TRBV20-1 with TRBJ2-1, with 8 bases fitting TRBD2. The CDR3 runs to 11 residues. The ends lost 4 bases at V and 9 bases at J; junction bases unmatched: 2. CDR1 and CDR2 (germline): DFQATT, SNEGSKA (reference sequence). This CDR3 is CSAIAGLEQFF. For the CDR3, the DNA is TGCAGTGCTATAGCGGGGCTTGAGCAGTTCTTC.

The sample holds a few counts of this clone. CDR3 in amino acids: CASSPGTGRQYV. The CDR3 DNA reads as TGTGCCAGTAGTCCCGGGACTGGTAGGCAGTACGTC. J is TRBJ2-7 and V is TRBV19; D is possibly TRBD2 (6 bases). V was shortened by 5 bases and J by 9 bases, with 14 bases between the two germline ends. Germline V gene lookup returns CDR1 LNHDA and CDR2 SQIVND (reference sequence). The CDR3 is 12 amino acids.

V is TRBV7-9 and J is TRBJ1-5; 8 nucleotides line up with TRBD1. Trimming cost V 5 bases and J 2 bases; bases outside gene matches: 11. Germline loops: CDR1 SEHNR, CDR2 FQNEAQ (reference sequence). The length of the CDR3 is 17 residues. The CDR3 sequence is CASSRGLQGAGNQPQHF. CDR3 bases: TGTGCCAGCAGCCGCGGGTTGCAGGGGGCTGGCAATCAGCCCCAGCATTTT.

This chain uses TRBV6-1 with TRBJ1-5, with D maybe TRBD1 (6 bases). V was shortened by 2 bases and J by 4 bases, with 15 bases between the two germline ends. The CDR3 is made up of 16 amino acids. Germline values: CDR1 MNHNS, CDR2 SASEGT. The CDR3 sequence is CASSEMAGGGNQPQHF. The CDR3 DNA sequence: TGTGCCAGCAGTGAAATGGCGGGGGGCGGGAATCAGCCCCAGCATTTT.

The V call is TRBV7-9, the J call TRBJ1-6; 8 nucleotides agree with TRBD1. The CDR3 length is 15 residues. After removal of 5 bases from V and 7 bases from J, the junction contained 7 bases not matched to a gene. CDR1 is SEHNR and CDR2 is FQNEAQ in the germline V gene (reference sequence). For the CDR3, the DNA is TGTGCCAGCAGCCAAGACAGGGGAGGAAATTCACCCCTCCACTTT. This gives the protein CASSQDRGGNSPLHF.

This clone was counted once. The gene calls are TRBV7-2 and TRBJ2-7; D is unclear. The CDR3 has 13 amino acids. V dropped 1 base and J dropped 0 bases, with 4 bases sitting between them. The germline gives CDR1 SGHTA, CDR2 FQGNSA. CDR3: CASSLVSSYEQYV. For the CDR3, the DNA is TGTGCCAGCAGCTTAGTGAGCTCCTACGAGCAGTACGTC.

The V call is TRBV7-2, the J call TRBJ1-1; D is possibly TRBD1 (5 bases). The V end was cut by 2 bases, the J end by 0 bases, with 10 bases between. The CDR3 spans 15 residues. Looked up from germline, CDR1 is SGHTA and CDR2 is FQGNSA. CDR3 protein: CASSLLTQVNTEAFF. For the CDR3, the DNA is TGTGCCAGCAGCTTACTAACACAGGTGAACACTGAAGCTTTCTTT.

The CDR3 DNA reads TGCAGTGCCACAGGGGGCTACGAGCAGTACGTC. Its protein is CSATGGYEQYV. The rearrangement joins TRBV20-1 to TRBJ2-7, with 8 bases aligning to TRBD1. Germline CDR1 reads DFQATT; CDR2 reads SNEGSKA (reference sequence). This CDR3 comprises 11 residues. The ends lost 6 bases at V and 3 bases at J; junction bases unmatched: 1.

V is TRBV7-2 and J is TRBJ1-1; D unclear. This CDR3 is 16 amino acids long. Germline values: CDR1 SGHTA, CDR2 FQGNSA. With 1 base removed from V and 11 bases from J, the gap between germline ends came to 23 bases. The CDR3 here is CASSLGESGAGSWAFF. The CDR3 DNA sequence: TGTGCCAGCAGCTTAGGGGAAAGCGGAGCTGGTTCTTGGGCTTTCTTT.

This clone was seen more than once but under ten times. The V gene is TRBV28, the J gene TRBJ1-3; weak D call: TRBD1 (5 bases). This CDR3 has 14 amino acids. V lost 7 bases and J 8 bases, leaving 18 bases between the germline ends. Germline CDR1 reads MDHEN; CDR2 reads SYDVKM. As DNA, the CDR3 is TGTGCCAGCACCAGTTTAGGGGTCGCGGACACCATATATTTT. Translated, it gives CASTSLGVADTIYF.

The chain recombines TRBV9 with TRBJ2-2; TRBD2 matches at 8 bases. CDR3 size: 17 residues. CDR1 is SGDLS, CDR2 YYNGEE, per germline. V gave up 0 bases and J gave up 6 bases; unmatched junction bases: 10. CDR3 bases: TGTGCCAGCAGCGTAGCTATAGGTAGCGGGATCTCCGGGGAGCTGTTTTTT. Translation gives CASSVAIGSGISGELFF.

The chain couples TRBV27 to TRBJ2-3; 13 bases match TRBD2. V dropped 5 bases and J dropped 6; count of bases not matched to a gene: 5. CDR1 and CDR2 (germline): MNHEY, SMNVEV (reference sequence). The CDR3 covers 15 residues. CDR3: CASSPWTSGSDTQYF. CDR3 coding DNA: TGTGCCAGCAGTCCTTGGACTAGCGGGAGCGATACGCAGTATTTT.